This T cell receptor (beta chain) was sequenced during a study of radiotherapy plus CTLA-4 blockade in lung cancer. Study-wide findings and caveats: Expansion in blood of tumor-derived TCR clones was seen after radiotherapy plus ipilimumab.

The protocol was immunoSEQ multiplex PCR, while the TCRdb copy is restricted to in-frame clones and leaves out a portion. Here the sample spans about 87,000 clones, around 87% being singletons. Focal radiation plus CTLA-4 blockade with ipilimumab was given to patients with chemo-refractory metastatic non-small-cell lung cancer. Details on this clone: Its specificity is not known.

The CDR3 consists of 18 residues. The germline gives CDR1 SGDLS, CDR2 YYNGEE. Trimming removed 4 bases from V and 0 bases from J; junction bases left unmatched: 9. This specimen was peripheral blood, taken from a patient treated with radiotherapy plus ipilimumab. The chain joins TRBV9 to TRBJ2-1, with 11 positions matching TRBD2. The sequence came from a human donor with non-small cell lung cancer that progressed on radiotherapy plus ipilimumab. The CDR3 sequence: CASSFRGLAESSYNEQFF. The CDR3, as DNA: TGTGCCAGCAGCTTCCGGGGACTAGCGGAAAGCTCCTACAATGAGCAGTTCTTC.